A selection of T cell receptor beta chains follows, all from one sample in a study of OX40 agonist ivuxolimab in advanced cancers. Data came from immunoSEQ multiplex PCR; TCRdb stores just in-frame clones and leaves some out. The data contain about 58,000 clones, roughly 87% of them seen just once; the ten biggest clones take up approximately 13%. The sample in question was CD4+ or CD8+ T cells sorted from blood, obtained in a trial of the OX40 agonist ivuxolimab. The receptors originated from an adult with an advanced solid tumor such as melanoma, head and neck, liver or kidney cancer. CDR3s include the opening cysteine and the closing phenylalanine or tryptophan. The D gene is left open where the match is weak. Clone size, where shown, is once, few, many, or a class for clones that have expanded.

V gene: TRBV28
clone size: many
J gene: TRBJ1-1
D gene: .
CDR3 DNA: TGTGCCAGCAGTTTATTGGGGGGGAACACTGAAGCTTTCTTT
CDR3 protein: CASSLLGGNTEAFF

V gene: TRBV28
clone size: .
J gene: TRBJ2-1
D gene: TRBD1
CDR3 DNA: TGTGCCAGCAGCCCAAGGACAGGCCTTGACAATGAGCAGTTCTTC
CDR3 protein: CASSPRTGLDNEQFF

V gene: TRBV10-3
clone size: .
J gene: TRBJ2-3
D gene: .
CDR3 DNA: TGTGCCATCAGTGAATCGTTCGTTGGGAGCACAGATACGCAGTATTTT
CDR3 protein: CAISESFVGSTDTQYF

V gene: TRBV27
clone size: .
J gene: TRBJ2-1
D gene: TRBD1
CDR3 DNA: TGTGCCAGCAGTCCTCCACAGGGGGCCGCCTACAATGAGCAGTTCTTC
CDR3 protein: CASSPPQGAAYNEQFF

V gene: TRBV19
clone size: .
J gene: TRBJ2-1
D gene: .
CDR3 DNA: TGTGCCAGTAGTCTCAGCGGATCATACAATGAGCAGTTCTTC
CDR3 protein: CASSLSGSYNEQFF

V gene: TRBV27
clone size: .
J gene: TRBJ1-1
D gene: .
CDR3 DNA: TGTGCCAGCAGTTTATCGTCCGGGAATGAAGCTTTCTTT
CDR3 protein: CASSLSSGNEAFF

V gene: TRBV6-1
clone size: once
J gene: TRBJ2-1
D gene: TRBD2
CDR3 DNA: TGTGCCAGCAGTGTAGCGGGAGAGCAGTTCTTC
CDR3 protein: CASSVAGEQFF

V gene: TRBV7-3
clone size: .
J gene: TRBJ2-1
D gene: TRBD2
CDR3 DNA: TGTGCCAGCAGCCTAAGGGGAGGGGCAGGAGAATACAATGAGCAGTTCTTC
CDR3 protein: CASSLRGGAGEYNEQFF

V gene: TRBV7-2
clone size: .
J gene: TRBJ2-3
D gene: .
CDR3 DNA: TGTGCCAGCAGCCCTCTCCTCGAGGAGGGAACTAGCACAGATACGCAGTATTTT
CDR3 protein: CASSPLLEEGTSTDTQYF

V gene: TRBV19
clone size: .
J gene: TRBJ1-2
D gene: TRBD1
CDR3 DNA: TGTGCCAGTAGTTTCACTCAGGGGGCTCGACGGGGCTACACCTTC
CDR3 protein: CASSFTQGARRGYTF

V gene: TRBV11-2
clone size: .
J gene: TRBJ2-3
D gene: .
CDR3 DNA: TGTGCCAGCAGCACGATGGTTACAGATACGCAGTATTTT
CDR3 protein: CASSTMVTDTQYF

V gene: TRBV4-2
clone size: .
J gene: TRBJ2-1
D gene: TRBD2
CDR3 DNA: TGTGCCAGCAGCCGGGAGGGTGGCTCCTACAATGAGCAGTTCTTC
CDR3 protein: CASSREGGSYNEQFF

V gene: TRBV9
clone size: .
J gene: TRBJ2-1
D gene: .
CDR3 DNA: TGTGCCAGCAGCGGGGACCCCAATGAGCAGTTCTTC
CDR3 protein: CASSGDPNEQFF

V gene: TRBV19
clone size: .
J gene: TRBJ1-2
D gene: .
CDR3 DNA: TGTGCCAGTAGTTGGCCAGGGGATGGCTACACCTTC
CDR3 protein: CASSWPGDGYTF

V gene: TRBV27
clone size: .
J gene: TRBJ1-1
D gene: .
CDR3 DNA: TGTGCCAGCAGTTTACGATGGATGAACACTGAAGCTTTCTTT
CDR3 protein: CASSLRWMNTEAFF

V gene: TRBV19
clone size: .
J gene: TRBJ1-1
D gene: TRBD1
CDR3 DNA: TGTGCCAGTAGCACCGTTCGACAGGGGGTGAACACTGAAGCTTTCTTT
CDR3 protein: CASSTVRQGVNTEAFF

V gene: TRBV13
clone size: once
J gene: TRBJ2-5
D gene: .
CDR3 DNA: TGTGCCAGCAGCTTAACGTTGGAGACCCAGTACTTC
CDR3 protein: CASSLTLETQYF

V gene: TRBV5-6
clone size: few
J gene: TRBJ2-5
D gene: TRBD2
CDR3 DNA: TGTGCCAGCAGCGCACTAGCGTACCAAGAGACCCAGTACTTC
CDR3 protein: CASSALAYQETQYF

V gene: TRBV29-1
clone size: .
J gene: TRBJ1-2
D gene: .
CDR3 DNA: TGCAGCGTTGTGACAGAGAACTATGGCTACACCTTC
CDR3 protein: CSVVTENYGYTF

V gene: TRBV7-9
clone size: .
J gene: TRBJ1-1
D gene: .
CDR3 DNA: TGTGCCAGCAGCTTAGGAGTTCGGGTCCCTGAAGCTTTCTTT
CDR3 protein: CASSLGVRVPEAFF

V gene: TRBV10-1
clone size: .
J gene: TRBJ2-3
D gene: .
CDR3 DNA: TGCGCCAGCAGTGAGTCAGGGCTAGCGGATACGCAGTATTTT
CDR3 protein: CASSESGLADTQYF

V gene: TRBV4-1
clone size: once
J gene: TRBJ1-2
D gene: .
CDR3 DNA: TGCGCCAGCAGCCAGTCGACAGACAGAAACTATGGCTACACCTTC
CDR3 protein: CASSQSTDRNYGYTF

V gene: TRBV27
clone size: many
J gene: TRBJ1-6
D gene: .
CDR3 DNA: TGTGCCAGCAGTCCCTGGGGGAGCTCCTATAATTCACCCCTCCACTTT
CDR3 protein: CASSPWGSSYNSPLHF

V gene: TRBV5-1
clone size: .
J gene: TRBJ2-3
D gene: .
CDR3 DNA: TGCGCCAGCAGCAAAGGAGCAGATACGCAGTATTTT
CDR3 protein: CASSKGADTQYF

V gene: TRBV6-1
clone size: .
J gene: TRBJ1-5
D gene: .
CDR3 DNA: TGTGCCAGCAGAGACTGGGATAGCAATCAGCCCCAGCATTTT
CDR3 protein: CASRDWDSNQPQHF

V gene: TRBV10-3
clone size: .
J gene: TRBJ2-1
D gene: TRBD2
CDR3 DNA: TGTGCCATCAGTGAGTACGGCAGCGGGAGGGCCCATGAGCAGTTCTTC
CDR3 protein: CAISEYGSGRAHEQFF

V gene: TRBV30
clone size: .
J gene: TRBJ2-7
D gene: .
CDR3 DNA: TGTGCCTGGGGGGAAAGCGAGCAGTACTTC
CDR3 protein: CAWGESEQYF

V gene: TRBV10-3
clone size: .
J gene: TRBJ2-1
D gene: TRBD2
CDR3 DNA: TGTGCCATCGGACTAGCGGGAGATAGATTCAATGAGCAGTTCTTC
CDR3 protein: CAIGLAGDRFNEQFF

V gene: TRBV27
clone size: .
J gene: TRBJ1-1
D gene: .
CDR3 DNA: TGTGCCAGCAGTTTAGGGCCAGCTAGCACTGAAGCTTTCTTT
CDR3 protein: CASSLGPASTEAFF

V gene: TRBV27
clone size: .
J gene: TRBJ2-3
D gene: .
CDR3 DNA: TGTGCCAGCAGTTTATTTCAGGGCACAGATACGCAGTATTTT
CDR3 protein: CASSLFQGTDTQYF

V gene: TRBV9
clone size: once
J gene: TRBJ2-1
D gene: .
CDR3 DNA: TGTGCCAGCAGCAAACAGGGACTCGGAGTTATCTACAATGAGCAGTTCTTC
CDR3 protein: CASSKQGLGVIYNEQFF

V gene: TRBV6-5
clone size: .
J gene: TRBJ1-1
D gene: .
CDR3 DNA: TGTGCCAGCAGGAAACGAAACCCGAACAGGAATGAAGCTTTCTTT
CDR3 protein: CASRKRNPNRNEAFF

V gene: TRBV4-1
clone size: .
J gene: TRBJ1-2
D gene: .
CDR3 DNA: TGCGCCAGCAGCCAAACCACAGAACAGGGCTATGGCTACACCTTC
CDR3 protein: CASSQTTEQGYGYTF

V gene: TRBV11-2
clone size: .
J gene: TRBJ2-2
D gene: .
CDR3 DNA: TGTGCCAGCAGCTTAGATCCCAGACTAGAAGCGAACACCGGGGAGCTGTTTTTT
CDR3 protein: CASSLDPRLEANTGELFF

V gene: TRBV4-3
clone size: .
J gene: TRBJ2-2
D gene: .
CDR3 DNA: TGCGCCAGCAGCCTCGACTGGACCCTCGGGACCGGGGAGCTGTTTTTT
CDR3 protein: CASSLDWTLGTGELFF

V gene: TRBV30
clone size: .
J gene: TRBJ1-4
D gene: .
CDR3 DNA: TGTGCCTGGAGTGGGGCAGGGGCCGGTGAAAAACTGTTTTTT
CDR3 protein: CAWSGAGAGEKLFF

V gene: TRBV2
clone size: .
J gene: TRBJ2-7
D gene: TRBD2
CDR3 DNA: TGTGCCAGCATCGAGGGGAGCGGGAGGGTCGAGCAGTACTTC
CDR3 protein: CASIEGSGRVEQYF

V gene: TRBV4-1
clone size: .
J gene: TRBJ2-7
D gene: .
CDR3 DNA: TGCGCCAGCAGCCAAGCCAACGAGCAGTACTTC
CDR3 protein: CASSQANEQYF

V gene: TRBV19
clone size: .
J gene: TRBJ2-5
D gene: TRBD2
CDR3 DNA: TGTGCCAGTAGTACCCTGGGAGGGCAAGAGACCCAGTACTTC
CDR3 protein: CASSTLGGQETQYF

V gene: TRBV28
clone size: .
J gene: TRBJ2-2
D gene: .
CDR3 DNA: .
CDR3 protein: CASSSSIAGAGELFF

V gene: TRBV7-8
clone size: .
J gene: TRBJ1-5
D gene: .
CDR3 DNA: TGTGCCAGCAGCTTATACCGGGGACTTAACATTGAGCCCCAGCATTTT
CDR3 protein: CASSLYRGLNIEPQHF

V gene: TRBV5-6
clone size: .
J gene: TRBJ1-4
D gene: .
CDR3 DNA: TGTGCCAGCAGCTTGTCTGGGAGGGAAAAACTGTTTTTT
CDR3 protein: CASSLSGREKLFF